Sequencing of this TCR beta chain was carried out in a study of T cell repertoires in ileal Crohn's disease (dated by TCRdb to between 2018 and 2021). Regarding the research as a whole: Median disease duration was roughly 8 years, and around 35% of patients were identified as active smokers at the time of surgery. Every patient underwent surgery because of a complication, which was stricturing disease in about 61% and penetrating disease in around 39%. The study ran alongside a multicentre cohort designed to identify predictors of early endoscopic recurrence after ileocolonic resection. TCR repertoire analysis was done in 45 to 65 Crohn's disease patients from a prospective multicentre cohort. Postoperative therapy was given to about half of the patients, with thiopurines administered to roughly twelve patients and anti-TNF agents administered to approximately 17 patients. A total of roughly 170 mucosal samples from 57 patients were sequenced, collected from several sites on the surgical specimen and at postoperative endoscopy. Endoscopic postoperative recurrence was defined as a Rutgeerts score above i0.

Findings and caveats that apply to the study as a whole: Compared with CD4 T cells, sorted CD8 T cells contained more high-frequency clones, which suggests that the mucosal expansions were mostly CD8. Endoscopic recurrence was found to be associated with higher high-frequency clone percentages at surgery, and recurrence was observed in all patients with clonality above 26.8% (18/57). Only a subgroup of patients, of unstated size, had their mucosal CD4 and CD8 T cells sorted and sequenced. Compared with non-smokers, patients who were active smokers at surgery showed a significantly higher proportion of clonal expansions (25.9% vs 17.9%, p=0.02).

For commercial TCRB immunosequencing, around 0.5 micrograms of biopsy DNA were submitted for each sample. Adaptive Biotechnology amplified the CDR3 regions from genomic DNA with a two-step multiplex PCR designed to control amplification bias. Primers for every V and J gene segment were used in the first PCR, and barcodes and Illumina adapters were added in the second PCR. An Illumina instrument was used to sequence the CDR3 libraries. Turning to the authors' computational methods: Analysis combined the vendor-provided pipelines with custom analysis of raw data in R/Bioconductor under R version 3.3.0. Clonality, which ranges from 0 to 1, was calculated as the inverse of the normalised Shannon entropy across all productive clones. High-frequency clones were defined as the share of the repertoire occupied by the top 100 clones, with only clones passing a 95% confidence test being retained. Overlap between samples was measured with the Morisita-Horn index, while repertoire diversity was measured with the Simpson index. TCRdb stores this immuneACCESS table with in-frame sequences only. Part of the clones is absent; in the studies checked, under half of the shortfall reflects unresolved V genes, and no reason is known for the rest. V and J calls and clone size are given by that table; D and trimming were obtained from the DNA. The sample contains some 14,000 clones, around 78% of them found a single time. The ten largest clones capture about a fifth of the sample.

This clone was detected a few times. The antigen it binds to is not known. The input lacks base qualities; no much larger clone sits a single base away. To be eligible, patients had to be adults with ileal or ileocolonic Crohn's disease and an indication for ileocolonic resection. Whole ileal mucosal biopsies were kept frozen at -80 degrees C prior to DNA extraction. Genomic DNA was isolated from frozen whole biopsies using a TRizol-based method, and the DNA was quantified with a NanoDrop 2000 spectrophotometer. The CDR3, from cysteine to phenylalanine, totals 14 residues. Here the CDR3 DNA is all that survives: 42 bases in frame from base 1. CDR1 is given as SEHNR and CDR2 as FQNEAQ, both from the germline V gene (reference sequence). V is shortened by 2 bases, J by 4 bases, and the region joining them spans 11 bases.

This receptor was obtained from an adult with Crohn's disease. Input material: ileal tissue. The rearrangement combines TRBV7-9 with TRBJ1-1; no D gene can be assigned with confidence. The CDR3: CASSLNGVSTEAFF. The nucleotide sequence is TGTGCCAGCAGCTTAAACGGGGTTAGCACTGAAGCTTTCTTT.